This T cell receptor (beta chain) appears in the sequencing data of a study of T cell responses to AZD1222 COVID-19 vaccine. Study-wide findings and caveats: Across the whole spike, CD4 TCRs peaked at regions 160-218 and 743-854. When two AZD1222 doses had been given, Spike-specific TCR breadth and depth rose. Close to half of spike-specific TCRs reportedly recognize unmutated variant regions. After the peak T cell response, and only then, were repertoires sampled.

With regard to this clone: Its antigen is undetermined.

CDR1 is MDHEN, CDR2 SYDVKM, per germline. V lost 2 bases to trimming and J lost 4 bases; unmatched junction nucleotides: 6. This CDR3 region has 16 residues. Clones were read by immunoSEQ multiplex PCR, and TCRdb kept only the in-frame ones, dropping some. The table records about 140,000 clones, 80% to 90% of them present only once. This chain connects TRBV28 to TRBJ2-1, with 9 bases aligning to TRBD1. Here the sequenced sample was peripheral blood, taken on day 0 of AZD1222 vaccination. The clonotype originates from an adult in good health. CDR3 DNA sequence: TGTGCCAGCAGTTTAACGGGGACAGGGCTTTACAATGAGCAGTTCTTC. It specifies CASSLTGTGLYNEQFF.